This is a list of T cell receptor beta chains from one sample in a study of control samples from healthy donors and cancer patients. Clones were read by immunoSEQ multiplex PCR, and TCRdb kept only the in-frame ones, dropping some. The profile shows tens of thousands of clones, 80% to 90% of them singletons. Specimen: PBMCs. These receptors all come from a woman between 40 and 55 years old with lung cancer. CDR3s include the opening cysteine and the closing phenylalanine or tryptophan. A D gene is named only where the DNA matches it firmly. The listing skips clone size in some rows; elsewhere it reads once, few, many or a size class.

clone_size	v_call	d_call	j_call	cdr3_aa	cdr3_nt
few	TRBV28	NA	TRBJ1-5	CASSFADRGIPQPQHF	TGTGCCAGCAGTTTCGCGGACCGAGGCATCCCTCAGCCCCAGCATTTT
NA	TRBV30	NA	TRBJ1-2	CAWSVSRGTGYTF	TGTGCCTGGAGTGTATCGAGGGGGACTGGCTACACCTTC
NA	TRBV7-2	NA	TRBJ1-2	CASSLTRDGAGYTF	TGTGCCAGCAGCTTGACCCGGGACGGCGCGGGCTACACCTTC
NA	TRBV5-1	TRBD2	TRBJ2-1	CASSLSGYNEQFF	TGCGCCAGCAGCCTTAGCGGGTACAATGAGCAGTTCTTC
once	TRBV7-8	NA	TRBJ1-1	CASSFRRSSTEAFF	TGTGCCAGCAGCTTCCGACGGTCATCCACTGAAGCTTTCTTT
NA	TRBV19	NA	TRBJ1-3	CASRFGGSGNTIYF	TGTGCCAGCCGATTCGGGGGCTCTGGAAACACCATATATTTT
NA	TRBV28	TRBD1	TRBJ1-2	CASSFTGEGFYYGYTF	TGTGCCAGCAGTTTTACAGGGGAAGGATTCTACTATGGCTACACCTTC
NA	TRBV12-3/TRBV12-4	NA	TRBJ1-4	CASSLDGEKLFF	TGTGCCAGCAGTCTCGACGGTGAAAAACTGTTTTTT
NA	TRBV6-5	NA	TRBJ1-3	CASRNRWDIGNTIYF	TGTGCCAGCAGAAACCGCTGGGACATTGGAAACACCATATATTTT
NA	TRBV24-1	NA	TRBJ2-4	CATAPAVENIQYF	TGTGCCACAGCCCCAGCGGTAGAGAACATTCAGTACTTC
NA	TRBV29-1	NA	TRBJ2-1	CSERGGLNEQFF	TGCAGCGAGAGGGGGGGCCTCAATGAGCAGTTCTTC
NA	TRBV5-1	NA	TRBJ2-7	CASSLAGRVDVQYF	TGCGCCAGCAGCTTGGCCGGCAGGGTGGATGTGCAGTACTTC
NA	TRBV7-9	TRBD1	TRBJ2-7	CASSFGQAEQYF	TGTGCCAGCAGCTTCGGACAGGCCGAGCAGTACTTC
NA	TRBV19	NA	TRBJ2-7	CASSTTGRGVEQYF	TGTGCCAGTAGTACGACAGGGAGGGGCGTCGAGCAGTACTTC
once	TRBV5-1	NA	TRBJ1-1	CASSMNGAEAFF	TGCGCCAGCAGCATGAACGGGGCTGAAGCTTTCTTT
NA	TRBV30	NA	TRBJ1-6	CAWSPDPGSPLHF	TGTGCCTGGAGTCCGGATCCGGGTTCACCCCTCCACTTT
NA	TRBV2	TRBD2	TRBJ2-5	CASSDWLAGGQETQYF	TGTGCCAGCAGTGATTGGCTAGCGGGGGGGCAAGAGACCCAGTACTTC
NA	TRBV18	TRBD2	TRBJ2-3	CASSPPTSGNTDTQYF	TGTGCCAGCTCACCACCCACTAGCGGAAATACAGATACGCAGTATTTT
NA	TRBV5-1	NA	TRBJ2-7	CASSNMDSLYEQYF	TGCGCCAGCAGCAATATGGACAGCCTCTACGAGCAGTACTTC
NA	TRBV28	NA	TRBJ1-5	CASTPAAAQGPQHF	TGTGCCAGTACCCCCGCGGCAGCTCAGGGGCCCCAGCATTTT
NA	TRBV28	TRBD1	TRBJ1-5	CASKDGQGAHQPQHF	TGTGCCAGCAAAGACGGACAGGGGGCACATCAGCCCCAGCATTTT
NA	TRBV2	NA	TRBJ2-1	CASSAGRGTYNEQFF	TGTGCCAGCAGTGCGGGACGGGGAACCTACAATGAGCAGTTCTTC
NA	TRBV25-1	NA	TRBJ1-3	CASSGLSSGNTIYF	TGTGCCAGCAGCGGACTCAGCTCTGGAAACACCATATATTTT
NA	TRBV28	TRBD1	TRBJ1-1	CASSSLTQGGTEAFF	TGTGCCAGCAGTTCTTTGACTCAGGGGGGCACTGAAGCTTTCTTT
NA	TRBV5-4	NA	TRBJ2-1	CASSLAGGVYNEQFF	TGTGCCAGCAGCTTGGCAGGCGGGGTTTACAATGAGCAGTTCTTC
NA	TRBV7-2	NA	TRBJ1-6	CASSHGASSYNSPLHF	TGTGCCAGCAGCCACGGTGCCAGCTCCTATAATTCACCCCTCCACTTT
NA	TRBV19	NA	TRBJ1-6	CASRPGRSYNSPLHF	TGTGCCAGTAGGCCGGGTCGCTCCTATAATTCACCCCTCCACTTT
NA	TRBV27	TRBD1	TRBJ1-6	CASSFTRDSFNSPLHF	TGTGCCAGCAGTTTCACCCGGGACAGCTTTAATTCACCCCTCCACTTT
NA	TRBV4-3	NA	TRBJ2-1	CASSQGGHNEQFF	TGCGCCAGCAGCCAAGGGGGGCACAATGAGCAGTTCTTC
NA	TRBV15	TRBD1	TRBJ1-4	CATSRGWDRENEKLFF	TGTGCCACCAGCAGAGGCTGGGACAGGGAGAATGAAAAACTGTTTTTT
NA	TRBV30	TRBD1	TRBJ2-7	CAWSSGQGSYEQYF	TGTGCCTGGAGTTCGGGACAGGGTTCCTACGAGCAGTACTTC
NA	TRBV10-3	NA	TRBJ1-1	CAIRDRAANTEAFF	TGTGCCATCAGGGACCGGGCGGCGAACACTGAAGCTTTCTTT
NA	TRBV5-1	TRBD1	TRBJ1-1	CASSVDRGTPQNTEAFF	TGCGCCAGCAGCGTTGACAGGGGGACGCCCCAGAACACTGAAGCTTTCTTT
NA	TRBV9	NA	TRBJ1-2	CASSTRQVSNYGYTF	TGTGCCAGCAGCACGAGACAGGTCTCTAACTATGGCTACACCTTC
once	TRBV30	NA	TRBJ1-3	CAWSVKVPNTIYF	TGTGCCTGGAGTGTAAAGGTTCCCAACACCATATATTTT
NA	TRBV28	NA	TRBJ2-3	CAVQGSTDTQYF	TGTGCCGTACAGGGTAGCACAGATACGCAGTATTTT
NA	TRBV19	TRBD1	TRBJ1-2	CASIPQGARGGYTF	TGTGCCAGCATTCCTCAGGGGGCGCGAGGTGGCTACACCTTC
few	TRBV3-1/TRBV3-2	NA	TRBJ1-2	CASSQRGSLSYGYTF	TGTGCCAGCAGCCAGAGAGGGAGTTTGAGCTATGGCTACACCTTC
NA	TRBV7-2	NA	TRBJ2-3	CASSLVGETGDTQYF	TGTGCCAGCAGCTTAGTAGGGGAGACAGGAGATACGCAGTATTTT
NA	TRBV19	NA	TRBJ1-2	CASSNGPPSGYGYTF	TGTGCCAGTAGTAACGGGCCCCCTTCGGGCTATGGCTACACCTTC
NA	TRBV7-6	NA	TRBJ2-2	CASSLSGGWNTGELFF	TGTGCCAGCAGCTTATCAGGAGGATGGAACACCGGGGAGCTGTTTTTT
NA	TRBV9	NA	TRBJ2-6	CASSANFGASGANVLTF	TGTGCCAGCAGCGCTAACTTTGGGGCGTCCGGGGCCAACGTCCTGACTTTC
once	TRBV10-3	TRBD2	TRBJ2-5	CAISAGSGGYQETQYF	TGTGCCATCAGTGCGGGTAGCGGGGGCTACCAAGAGACCCAGTACTTC
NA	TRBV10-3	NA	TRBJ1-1	CAISEGRGNTEAFF	TGTGCCATCAGTGAAGGCAGGGGGAACACTGAAGCTTTCTTT
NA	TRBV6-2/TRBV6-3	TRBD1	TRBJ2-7	CASSYGQGFDEQYF	TGTGCCAGCAGTTACGGACAGGGTTTCGACGAGCAGTACTTC
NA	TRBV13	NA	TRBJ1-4	CASSLGGGGEKLFF	TGTGCCAGCAGCTTAGGAGGGGGGGGAGAAAAACTGTTTTTT
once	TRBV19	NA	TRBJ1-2	CASTNRALYGYTF	TGTGCCTCAACCAACAGGGCCCTCTATGGCTACACCTTC
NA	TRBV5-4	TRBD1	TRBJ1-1	CASSRQGNTEAFF	TGTGCCAGCAGTAGACAGGGCAACACTGAAGCTTTCTTT
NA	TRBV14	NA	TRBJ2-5	CASSQGGATQYF	TGTGCCAGCAGCCAAGGAGGCGCGACCCAGTACTTC
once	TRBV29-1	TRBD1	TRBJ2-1	CSVGQGAYNEQFF	TGCAGCGTTGGACAGGGGGCCTACAATGAGCAGTTCTTC
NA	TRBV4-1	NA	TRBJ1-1	CASSSTRRGAFF	TGCGCCAGCAGCTCTACCCGGAGGGGGGCTTTCTTT